The clone carrying this T cell receptor (beta chain) was counted between two and nine times. Its antigen is not known. This sample was taken from a study of CD8 T cells in ankylosing spondylitis. Broader study findings: Typical of ankylosing spondylitis blood, it appeared, was a TCR beta motif of under 10 highly homologous variants.

Germline CDR1 MNHEY, CDR2 SVGAGI. Trimming took off 4 bases at V and 8 bases at J, with 15 bases between the two ends. This CDR3 spans 15 amino acids. TCRdb re-analysed the 5' RACE reads in MiXCR, keeping a single row per CDR3 protein. Here the sample spans around 480,000 distinct CDR3 sequences, 15% to 20% being singletons. This clonotype originated in a male donor with ankylosing spondylitis. The rearrangement joins TRBV6-5 to TRBJ1-6; perhaps TRBD1 as D (5 bases). Sequenced material: blood, either unsorted or a sorted T cell fraction (not recorded which). The CDR3 nucleotides read TGTGCCAGCAGTTCCCGGGACGGCCTATATTCACCCCTCCACTTT. This encodes CASSSRDGLYSPLHF.